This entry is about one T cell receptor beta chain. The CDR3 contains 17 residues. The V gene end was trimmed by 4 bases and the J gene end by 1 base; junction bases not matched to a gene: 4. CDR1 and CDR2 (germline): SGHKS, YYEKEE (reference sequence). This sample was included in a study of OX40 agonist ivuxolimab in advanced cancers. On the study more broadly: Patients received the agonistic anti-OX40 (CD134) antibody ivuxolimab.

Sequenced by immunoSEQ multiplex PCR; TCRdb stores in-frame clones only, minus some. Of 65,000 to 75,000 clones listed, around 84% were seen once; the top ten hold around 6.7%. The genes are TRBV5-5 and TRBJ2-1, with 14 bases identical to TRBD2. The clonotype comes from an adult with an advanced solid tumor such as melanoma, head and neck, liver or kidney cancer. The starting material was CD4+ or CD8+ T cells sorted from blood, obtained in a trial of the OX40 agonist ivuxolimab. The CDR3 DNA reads TGTGCCAGCAGCCCGGGACTAGCGGGAGTGTCCTACAATGAGCAGTTCTTC. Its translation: CASSPGLAGVSYNEQFF.